Following are 15 T cell receptor beta chains from one sample sequenced in a study of CD8+ T cells in alopecia areata. cDNA prepared by RNA extraction and subsequent reverse transcription served as the template for sequencing. This table comes from immunoSEQ multiplex PCR, and its TCRdb copy is limited to in-frame clones, with some not included. This table holds 120,000 to 150,000 clones, around 87% found once. Documented treatment: oral pan-JAK inhibitor, 5-10 mg twice daily. This sample comprised CD8+ T cells sorted from blood, obtained at week 4, from a patient treated with tofacitinib. These receptors came from a human donor with alopecia areata.

This chain links TRBV15 with TRBJ1-1; D is undetermined. The CDR3 loop spans 11 amino acids. Trimming stripped 4 bases from V and 3 bases from J, with 3 bases between. Per germline, CDR1 LNHNV and CDR2 YYDKDF (reference sequence). The CDR3 DNA reads TGTGCCACCAGCACGGACACTGAAGCTTTCTTT. Translation: CATSTDTEAFF.

This chain connects TRBV9 to TRBJ2-1; 9 positions match TRBD2. The CDR3 extends over 15 amino acids. V lost 0 bases and J lost 10; bases outside the gene matches: 8. Germline CDR1 SGDLS, CDR2 YYNGEE. Here the CDR3 reads CASSVGDSGGPEQFF. The CDR3 DNA reads as TGTGCCAGCAGCGTAGGTGATAGCGGGGGCCCCGAGCAGTTCTTC.

A single count supports this clone. This chain uses TRBV2 with TRBJ2-7, with 8 bases identical to TRBD2. The CDR3 runs to 15 residues. Trimming removed 6 bases from V and 2 bases from J; junction bases left unmatched: 9. The germline V gene encodes CDR1 SNHLY and CDR2 FYNNEI. CDR3 amino acids: CASSKLAGTTYEQYF. The CDR3 bases are TGTGCCAGCAGCAAATTAGCGGGGACGACCTACGAGCAGTACTTC.

CDR3 coding DNA: TGTGCCAGCAGCCGGGATTCGGATACGCAGTATTTT. Translated, it gives CASSRDSDTQYF. The V call is TRBV7-9, the J call TRBJ2-3; D possibly corresponds to TRBD2 (5 bases). The CDR3 is 12 residues long. With 5 bases removed from V and 6 bases from J, the gap between germline ends came to 9 bases. Germline assignment: CDR1 SEHNR and CDR2 FQNEAQ (reference sequence).

This chain connects TRBV5-1 to TRBJ2-1; weak D call: TRBD2 (5 bases). This CDR3 is 12 amino acids long. The germline gives CDR1 SGHRS, CDR2 YFSETQ. The V and J ends lost 2 bases and 7 bases respectively, with 7 bases between them. The DNA for the CDR3 is TGCGCCAGCAGCTTCTCGGGAAATGAGCAGTTCTTC. The encoded protein is CASSFSGNEQFF.

The J gene is TRBJ1-1, the V gene TRBV27; D unclear. Germline V CDR1 and CDR2: MNHEY, SMNVEV (reference sequence). V lost 5 bases to trimming and J lost 7 bases, with 11 bases between them. The CDR3 runs 12 residues. The CDR3, as DNA: TGTGCCAGCAGTCCCCAGCTCGGTGAAGCTTTCTTT. Amino acid sequence: CASSPQLGEAFF.

This clone was observed a few times. J is TRBJ2-1 and V is TRBV29-1; 7 bases line up with TRBD2. The CDR3 is made up of 11 amino acids. Germline values: CDR1 SQVTM, CDR2 ANQGSEA. Trimming took 3 bases from V and 10 from J; bases not matched to a gene: 3. CDR3 coding DNA: TGCAGCGTTGACTTAGCGGGCGAGCAGTTCTTC. Amino acid sequence: CSVDLAGEQFF.

Only a few counts were recorded for this clone. The V and J genes are TRBV4-1 and TRBJ2-7, with 8 bases lining up with TRBD1. The trim removed 6 bases at V and 3 bases at J, leaving 4 bases unmatched. The CDR3 has 13 amino acids. Germline values: CDR1 MGHRA, CDR2 YSYEKL. DNA of the CDR3: TGCGCCAGCAGTCAGGGGGCAGACTACGAGCAGTACTTC. Its protein is CASSQGADYEQYF.

This clone has a single count. The chain carries TRBV7-7 and TRBJ2-5, with TRBD1 matching over 10 bases. The CDR3 has 15 residues. The junction had 6 bases not matched to a gene; V was cut back by 4 bases and J by 4 bases. Germline CDR1 is SSHAT and CDR2 is FNYEAQ (reference sequence). The CDR3 region has the DNA TGTGCCAGCAGCTCTGACAGGGGGCTGATAGAGACCCAGTACTTC. Its translation is CASSSDRGLIETQYF.

V is TRBV2 and J is TRBJ2-2; weak D call: TRBD1 (5 bases). Per the germline V gene, CDR1 is SNHLY and CDR2 is FYNNEI. CDR3 length: 10 amino acids. Trimming cost V 8 bases and J 9 bases, with 7 bases left between them. The CDR3 DNA sequence: TGTGCCAGCTGGGGCCGGGAGCTGTTTTTT. Amino acid sequence: CASWGRELFF.

J is TRBJ1-1 and V is TRBV30; no clear D. Trimming took off 1 base at V and 4 bases at J, with 7 bases between the two ends. The CDR3 length is 12 residues. The germline V gene has CDR1 GTSNPN and CDR2 SVGIG (reference sequence). CDR3 residues: CAWSGYPTEAFF. CDR3 nucleotide sequence: TGTGCCTGGAGTGGCTATCCCACTGAAGCTTTCTTT.

This clone turned up a few times. The chain recombines TRBV19 with TRBJ1-1; D not certain. Trimming pared 5 bases from V and 1 base from J, leaving 5 bases between. The germline gives CDR1 LNHDA, CDR2 SQIVND (reference sequence). The CDR3 sequence is 12 residues long. CDR3 nucleotide sequence: TGTGCCAGTAGTTACGGGAACACTGAAGCTTTCTTT. Residues: CASSYGNTEAFF.

The chain employs TRBV6-5 and TRBJ2-7; D might be TRBD1 or TRBD2, each matching 5 bases. The V gene's germline CDR1 is MNHEY and CDR2 SVGAGI. With 4 bases removed from V and 1 base from J, the gap between germline ends came to 11 bases. The CDR3 is made up of 14 amino acids. Written as DNA, the CDR3 is TGTGCCAGCAGTTTAGGGACGCCGTCCTACGAGCAGTACTTC. This gives the protein CASSLGTPSYEQYF.

The V call is TRBV29-1, the J call TRBJ2-1, with 10 bases lining up with TRBD2. V was pared by 2 bases and J by 0 bases, with 4 bases of the junction left unmatched. The CDR3 sequence is 16 residues long. CDR1 and CDR2 from the germline V gene are SQVTM and ANQGSEA. CDR3 protein: CSVETSGVSSYNEQFF. In nucleotides, the CDR3 is TGCAGCGTTGAAACTAGCGGGGTCAGCTCCTACAATGAGCAGTTCTTC.

This chain connects TRBV5-1 to TRBJ1-3, with D tentatively TRBD1 (5 bases). Germline V gene sequence: CDR1 SGHRS, CDR2 YFSETQ. The CDR3 consists of 13 residues. V was trimmed by 0 bases and J by 9 bases, leaving 10 bases between them. The CDR3 loop is CASSLDGGATIYF. For the CDR3, the DNA is TGCGCCAGCAGCTTGGACGGGGGAGCCACCATATATTTT.